The 8 T cell receptor beta chains listed next were all sequenced from one sample in a study of OX40 agonist ivuxolimab in advanced cancers. Produced via immunoSEQ multiplex PCR; TCRdb's table is partial and in-frame only. This sample has about 77,000 clones; roughly 87% occur once, and the top ten carry around 0.7%. Sequenced here: CD4+ or CD8+ T cells sorted from blood, sampled in a trial of the OX40 agonist ivuxolimab. The receptors were gathered from an adult with an advanced solid tumor such as melanoma, head and neck, liver or kidney cancer.

This clone was seen a single time. V gene TRBV10-3 combines with J gene TRBJ1-6; D perhaps matches TRBD1 (6 bases). The CDR3 runs to 15 residues. V was clipped by 6 bases and J by 8 bases, with 17 bases between them. The germline gives CDR1 ENHRY, CDR2 SYGVKD. As DNA, the CDR3 is TGTGCCATCAGGGCAGGGGCCCTTCGGGATTCACCCCTCCACTTT. Translating gives CAIRAGALRDSPLHF.

V and J are TRBV19 and TRBJ1-1; D unclear. Germline values: CDR1 LNHDA, CDR2 SQIVND (reference sequence). V was clipped by 3 bases and J by 8 bases, with 10 bases between them. The CDR3 runs 12 residues. The CDR3 DNA is TGTGCCAGTAGTATCTGGGCGGGCGAAGCTTTCTTT. This translates into CASSIWAGEAFF.

The rearrangement links TRBV6-6 to TRBJ2-1; TRBD2 matches 8 bases. CDR3 length: 16 amino acids. The germline V gene has CDR1 MNHNY and CDR2 SVGAGI (reference sequence). The V segment lost 3 bases and the J segment 1 base; nucleotides outside the gene matches: 5. The CDR3 region is CASSYSAGVSYNEQFF. Here the CDR3 DNA reads TGTGCCAGCAGTTATTCAGCGGGGGTGTCCTACAATGAGCAGTTCTTC.

The V gene is TRBV7-2, the J gene TRBJ1-1, with D possibly TRBD1 on 5 matching bases. Germline V lookup: CDR1 SGHTA, CDR2 FQGNSA. This CDR3 has 15 residues. The V gene lost 5 bases and the J gene lost 1 base, with 14 bases spanning the gap. The DNA for the CDR3 is TGTGCCAGCAGCCTACAGACAAGGGGGAACACTGAAGCTTTCTTT. It yields the protein CASSLQTRGNTEAFF.

DNA of the CDR3: TGTGCCAGCAGTCCACAGGGGACGAGGCAGCCCCAGCATTTT. It encodes CASSPQGTRQPQHF. The rearrangement uses TRBV27 and TRBJ1-5, with TRBD1 identical over 7 bases. The junction had 8 bases not matched to a gene; V was cut back by 5 bases and J by 7 bases. CDR3 size: 14 residues. CDR1 and CDR2 from the germline V gene are MNHEY and SMNVEV (reference sequence).

This clone was seen more than once but under ten times. The rearrangement uses TRBV9 and TRBJ1-1, with D uncertain. The germline V gene has CDR1 SGDLS and CDR2 YYNGEE. There are 12 residues in the CDR3. V was trimmed by 4 bases and J by 5 bases, leaving 9 bases between them. As DNA, the CDR3 is TGTGCCAGCAGCCGGGCGGGAACTGAAGCTTTCTTT. Translated: CASSRAGTEAFF.

CDR3 residues: CASSFSSPYNEQFF. The CDR3 DNA reads TGTGCCAGCAGTTTCTCCAGTCCCTACAATGAGCAGTTCTTC. The rearrangement uses TRBV27 and TRBJ2-1; D remains unclear. The CDR3 covers 14 residues. Looked up from germline, CDR1 is MNHEY and CDR2 is SMNVEV (reference sequence). V was shortened by 3 bases and J by 2 bases, with 8 bases between the two germline ends.

In this sample, this clone turned up a few times. The rearrangement joins TRBV19 to TRBJ1-5; D is possibly TRBD1 (6 bases). Germline V lookup: CDR1 LNHDA, CDR2 SQIVND (reference sequence). The CDR3 extends over 15 amino acids. The ends were cut back, 7 bases at V and 7 bases at J, with 20 bases in the middle. The CDR3 DNA reads as TGTGCCAGTAACGTCGGACAGCCCAACGGGCAGCCCCAGCATTTT. It codes for CASNVGQPNGQPQHF.